The present T cell receptor (beta chain) was sequenced within a study of early stage breast cancer tumors. Study at large: About 80% of the 16 invasive tumors were ER+, PR+ and HER2-. The ER+/PR+/HER2- tumors included roughly 8 ductal and a few lobular carcinomas.

Study-wide results and limits: In about 90% of the 16 patients, blood comparison separated tumor from normal breast.

Each sample had two DNA replicates, about 0.52 ug blood or 1.5 ug tissue. Assay: immunoSEQ multiplex PCR; the TCRdb copy retains only in-frame clones and omits some. The repertoire consists of about 3,000 clones, with 64% occurring once and the leading ten covering around 16%. This CDR3 contains 14 residues. Looked up from germline, CDR1 is SGHNT and CDR2 is YENEEA. The ends lost 5 bases at V and 8 bases at J; junction bases unmatched: 8. Regarding this clone: The antigen is undetermined.

Sequencing input: breast tumor tissue. The source of this sequence is a person in their 40s with breast cancer. The genes are TRBV11-3 and TRBJ2-2, with 7 nucleotides matching TRBD2. The CDR3 loop reads CASSRVGRRGELFF. The CDR3 bases are TGTGCCAGCAGCCGGGTCGGGAGGCGAGGGGAGCTGTTTTTT.